The rows below give T cell receptor beta chains drawn from one sample of a study of blood T cell repertoires in COVID-19. This table comes from immunoSEQ multiplex PCR, and its TCRdb copy is limited to in-frame clones, with some not included. The table has hundreds of thousands of clones, around 89% seen once; the top ten hold approximately 4.2%. The source material was PBMCs or T cells enriched from blood (not recorded which). The receptors were gathered from a woman aged 25 to 39 who had recovered from COVID-19. Both conserved end residues are part of each CDR3. The order of the fields is CDR3 protein, CDR3 DNA, V gene, clone size, D gene, J gene. The D gene is left open where the match is weak. The listing skips clone size in some rows; elsewhere it reads once, few, many or a size class.

CDR3 protein: CASSLDRMGTQYF; CDR3 DNA: TGTGCCAGCAGCTTAGACAGGATGGGTACGCAGTATTTT; V gene: TRBV7-3; clone size: NA; D gene: NA; J gene: TRBJ2-3
CDR3 protein: CATRGEVSYQPQHF; CDR3 DNA: TGTGCCACCCGAGGTGAGGTCTCGTATCAGCCCCAGCATTTT; V gene: TRBV10-3; clone size: NA; D gene: NA; J gene: TRBJ1-5
CDR3 protein: CASSAGTGGTGELFF; CDR3 DNA: TGTGCCAGCAGTGCAGGGACAGGAGGTACCGGGGAGCTGTTTTTT; V gene: TRBV28; clone size: NA; D gene: TRBD1; J gene: TRBJ2-2
CDR3 protein: CASSLVPSLIRNEQFF; CDR3 DNA: TGTGCCAGCAGCTTGGTCCCTAGCCTTATACGGAATGAGCAGTTCTTC; V gene: TRBV7-9; clone size: NA; D gene: NA; J gene: TRBJ2-1
CDR3 protein: CASRAKQGTGNTIYF; CDR3 DNA: TGTGCCAGCAGGGCGAAACAGGGGACTGGAAACACCATATATTTT; V gene: TRBV6-5; clone size: NA; D gene: TRBD1; J gene: TRBJ1-3
CDR3 protein: CASTPPRGEAYNEQFF; CDR3 DNA: TGTGCCAGCACCCCCCCCCGGGGGGAGGCCTACAATGAGCAGTTCTTC; V gene: TRBV7-9; clone size: NA; D gene: TRBD2; J gene: TRBJ2-1
CDR3 protein: CASSQGPDRTQFSPLHF; CDR3 DNA: TGCGCCAGCAGCCAAGGCCCCGACAGGACCCAATTTTCACCCCTCCACTTT; V gene: TRBV4-1; clone size: NA; D gene: NA; J gene: TRBJ1-6
CDR3 protein: CATSREGGPNTGELFF; CDR3 DNA: TGTGCCACCAGCAGAGAGGGGGGACCGAACACCGGGGAGCTGTTTTTT; V gene: TRBV15; clone size: NA; D gene: NA; J gene: TRBJ2-2
CDR3 protein: CASSLAGGYTEAFF; CDR3 DNA: TGTGCCAGCAGCTTAGCCGGGGGTTACACTGAAGCTTTCTTT; V gene: TRBV7-9; clone size: NA; D gene: NA; J gene: TRBJ1-1
CDR3 protein: CASSMGLAVNEQFF; CDR3 DNA: TGTGCCAGTAGTATGGGACTAGCGGTCAATGAGCAGTTCTTC; V gene: TRBV19; clone size: NA; D gene: TRBD2; J gene: TRBJ2-1
CDR3 protein: CASSFPGNTEAFF; CDR3 DNA: TGTGCCAGCAGCTTCCCGGGGAACACTGAAGCTTTCTTT; V gene: TRBV7-8; clone size: once; D gene: NA; J gene: TRBJ1-1
CDR3 protein: CASSQSGNTGELFF; CDR3 DNA: TGTGCCAGCAGCCAGAGCGGGAACACCGGGGAGCTGTTTTTT; V gene: TRBV7-3; clone size: few; D gene: NA; J gene: TRBJ2-2
CDR3 protein: CSVWTSGSYEQYF; CDR3 DNA: TGCAGCGTATGGACTAGCGGATCCTACGAGCAGTACTTC; V gene: TRBV29-1; clone size: NA; D gene: TRBD2; J gene: TRBJ2-7
CDR3 protein: CASSQVREAEAFF; CDR3 DNA: TGTGCCAGCAGCCAAGTAAGGGAGGCTGAAGCTTTCTTT; V gene: TRBV4-2; clone size: NA; D gene: NA; J gene: TRBJ1-1
CDR3 protein: CASSWDRDNQPQHF; CDR3 DNA: TGTGCCAGCAGCTGGGACAGAGACAATCAGCCCCAGCATTTT; V gene: TRBV7-9; clone size: once; D gene: TRBD1; J gene: TRBJ1-5